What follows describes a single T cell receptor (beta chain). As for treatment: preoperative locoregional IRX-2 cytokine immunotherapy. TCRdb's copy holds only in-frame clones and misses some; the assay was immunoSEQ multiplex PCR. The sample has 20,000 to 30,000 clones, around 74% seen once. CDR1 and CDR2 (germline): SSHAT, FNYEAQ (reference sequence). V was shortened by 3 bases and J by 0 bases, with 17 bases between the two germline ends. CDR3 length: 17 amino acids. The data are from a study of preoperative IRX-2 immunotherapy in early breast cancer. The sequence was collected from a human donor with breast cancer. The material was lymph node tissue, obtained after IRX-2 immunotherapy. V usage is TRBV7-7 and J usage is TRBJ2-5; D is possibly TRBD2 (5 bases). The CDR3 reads CASSLVLAWEYQETQYF. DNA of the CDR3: TGTGCCAGCAGCTTGGTCCTAGCATGGGAGTACCAAGAGACCCAGTACTTC. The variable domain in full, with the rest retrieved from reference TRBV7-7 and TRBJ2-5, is GAGVSQSPRYKVTKRGQDVTLRCDPISSHATLYWYQQALGQGPEFLTYFNYEAQPDKSGLPSDRFSAERPEGSISTLTIQRTEQRDSAMYRCASSLVLAWEYQETQYFGPGTRLLVL.